This TCR beta chain came from a study of shared clonotypes between healthy human individuals. Running of the assay took place at deep level. Data came from immunoSEQ multiplex PCR; TCRdb stores just in-frame clones and leaves some out. The sample lists roughly 2.4 million clones; roughly 95% were seen once. On this clone itself: The sample carries other DNA sequences with the same CDR3.

V lost 0 bases, J lost 5 bases, and 8 bases lay in between. CDR1 SGHNT and CDR2 YYREEE come from the germline V gene (reference sequence). This CDR3 is 13 amino acids long. Partitioning of CD4+ cells yielded a CD45RA+ naive subset and a CD45RA-negative memory subset. The source of this sequence is a man aged 18 to 35 in good health. The rearrangement uses TRBV5-4 and TRBJ1-1; D uncertain. The specimen was naive CD4+ T cells sorted from blood. As for subset: CD45RA+ positively selected. This chain's CDR3 is CASSLAGRTEAFF. DNA for the CDR3: TGTGCCAGCAGCTTGGCGGGAAGAACTGAAGCTTTCTTT.